This passage covers 28 T cell receptor beta chains from one sample sequenced in a study of control samples from healthy donors and cancer patients. TCRdb's copy holds only in-frame clones and misses some; the assay was immunoSEQ multiplex PCR. Here the sample spans around 84,000 clones, around 80% being singletons. The sequenced material came from PBMCs. All receptors come from a man between 60 and 75 years old with head and neck cancer.

The V call is TRBV27, the J call TRBJ2-1; D possibly corresponds to TRBD1 (6 bases). This CDR3 is built from 15 residues. Germline loops: CDR1 MNHEY, CDR2 SMNVEV (reference sequence). V shed 3 bases and J shed 8 bases, with 17 bases lying between them. The CDR3 sequence is CASSFKQGWVDEQFF. The CDR3 DNA reads as TGTGCCAGCAGTTTTAAACAGGGTTGGGTCGATGAGCAGTTCTTC.

V is TRBV15 and J is TRBJ2-1; 8 bases are shared with TRBD1. The junction had 3 bases not matched to a gene; V was cut back by 5 bases and J by 6 bases. The V gene's germline CDR1 is LNHNV and CDR2 YYDKDF (reference sequence). The CDR3 covers 13 residues. Here the CDR3 DNA reads TGTGCCACCAGCGGCGACAGGGGCAATGAGCAGTTCTTC. Its translation: CATSGDRGNEQFF. Full variable domain (missing parts from reference TRBV15 and TRBJ2-1): DAMVIQNPRYQVTQFGKPVTLSCSQTLNHNVMYWYQQKSSQAPKLLFHYYDKDFNNEADTPDNFQSRRPNTSFCFLDIRSPGLGDTAMYLCATSGDRGNEQFFGPGTRLTVL.

V usage is TRBV15 and J usage is TRBJ2-7; D gene ambiguous. This CDR3 comprises 13 residues. Looked up from germline, CDR1 is LNHNV and CDR2 is YYDKDF (reference sequence). Trimming took 1 base from V and 8 from J, leaving 12 bases between them. Written as DNA, the CDR3 is TGTGCCACCAGCAGAGGGCAGGCACCACAGCAGTACTTC. This gives the protein CATSRGQAPQQYF.

This clone was detected only once. The CDR3 DNA sequence: TGCGCCAGCAGCTTGGGAAGGCGGTCTTTTAACACAGATACGCAGTATTTT. It encodes CASSLGRRSFNTDTQYF. The chain has TRBV5-1 and TRBJ2-3; D is unclear. The length of the CDR3 is 17 residues. The V gene's germline CDR1 is SGHRS and CDR2 YFSETQ. With 0 bases removed from V and 2 bases from J, the gap between germline ends came to 16 bases.

The genes are TRBV7-9 and TRBJ2-3; D is unclear. Trimming left V 2 bases short and J 6 bases short, with 15 bases between. Germline assignment: CDR1 SEHNR and CDR2 FQNEAQ (reference sequence). The CDR3 length is 15 residues. In DNA form, the CDR3 reads TGTGCCAGCAGCTTATGGTCCCGTGCGGTGGATACGCAGTATTTT. Translating gives CASSLWSRAVDTQYF.

This clone has just a few counts. The genes are TRBV11-3 and TRBJ2-3; TRBD1 is a possible D gene (5 bases). The CDR3 covers 14 residues. Germline V gives CDR1 SGHNT, CDR2 YENEEA. The germline V and J ends were trimmed by 5 bases and 3 bases, with 12 bases remaining between them. This CDR3 is CASSPGFATDTQYF. CDR3 in DNA: TGTGCCAGCAGCCCAGGGTTTGCGACAGATACGCAGTATTTT.

The J gene is TRBJ2-1, the V gene TRBV6-1; 7 nucleotides align to TRBD2. This CDR3 is 16 amino acids long. The ends lost 2 bases at V and 2 bases at J; junction bases unmatched: 6. Germline assignment: CDR1 MNHNS and CDR2 SASEGT. As DNA, the CDR3 is TGTGCCAGCAGTGAATTAGGGAGCGGGACCTACAATGAGCAGTTCTTC. Translating gives CASSELGSGTYNEQFF.

About this clone itself: One junction end does not reproduce the germline sequence, and a read error may be involved. The chain employs TRBV7-9 and TRBJ2-3, with 7 bases that match TRBD2. The CDR3 contains 17 residues. Germline V gene sequence: CDR1 SEHNR, CDR2 FQNEAQ (reference sequence). The CDR3 DNA follows: TGCGCCAGCAGCCCGTTACTAACTAGCGTCCGCACAGATACGCAGTATTTT. This codes for CASSPLLTSVRTDTQYF.

This chain uses TRBV2 with TRBJ2-7; D not certain. The germline gives CDR1 SNHLY, CDR2 FYNNEI. The V end was cut by 8 bases, the J end by 4 bases, with 9 bases between. The CDR3 has 11 residues. For the CDR3, the DNA is TGTGCCAGCTGCTGGCTGTACGAGCAGTACTTC. Its translation is CASCWLYEQYF.

V usage is TRBV5-6 and J usage is TRBJ1-5, with TRBD1 identical over 10 bases. Germline CDR1 reads SGHDT; CDR2 reads YYEEEE. The CDR3 totals 15 residues. V lost 7 bases to trimming and J lost 7 bases; unmatched junction nucleotides: 11. CDR3 bases: TGTGCCAGCCTACCGGACAGGGGGGACAGGCAGCCCCAGCATTTT. Protein product: CASLPDRGDRQPQHF.

V and J are TRBV29-1 and TRBJ2-1; no clear D gene. The CDR3 runs to 15 residues. Germline assignment: CDR1 SQVTM and CDR2 ANQGSEA. The V end lost 3 bases, the J end lost 0 bases, and 12 bases lay between the germline ends. Written as DNA, the CDR3 is TGCAGCGTTGAGGCCCAGCCATACTCCTACAATGAGCAGTTCTTC. It encodes CSVEAQPYSYNEQFF.

This sequence joins TRBV3-1 (or the pseudogene TRBV3-2) and TRBJ1-2; D possibly corresponds to TRBD1 (5 bases). This CDR3 has 15 residues. V was clipped by 1 base and J by 1 base, with 10 bases between them. Germline V CDR1 and CDR2: LGHDT, YNNKEL (reference sequence). The CDR3 DNA sequence: TGTGCCAGCAGCCAAGGGGACGGATTTAACTATGGCTACACCTTC. This sequence encodes CASSQGDGFNYGYTF.

The chain combines TRBV7-9 with TRBJ1-6; 7 bases match TRBD1. Germline V gene data show CDR1 as SEHNR and CDR2 as FQNEAQ (reference sequence). This CDR3 comprises 16 residues. The junction had 17 bases not matched to a gene; V was cut back by 5 bases and J by 13 bases. In DNA form, the CDR3 reads TGTGCCAGCAGCGCGTTGACAACAGGGGACGCGGGGCCCCTCCACTTT. Protein: CASSALTTGDAGPLHF.

This sequence joins TRBV7-2 and TRBJ2-2, with TRBD2 matching over 8 bases. The J segment lost 0 bases and the V segment lost 5 bases, leaving 2 bases of the junction unmatched. This CDR3 has 15 amino acids. Per the germline V gene, CDR1 is SGHTA and CDR2 is FQGNSA. The DNA of the CDR3 is TGTGCCAGCAGCCCGGGACTAGCGAACACCGGGGAGCTGTTTTTT. Residues: CASSPGLANTGELFF.

This sequence joins TRBV19 and TRBJ1-3, with 7 bases fitting TRBD1. The CDR3 spans 15 residues. V lost 4 bases to trimming and J lost 0 bases; unmatched junction nucleotides: 3. The V gene's germline CDR1 is LNHDA and CDR2 SQIVND (reference sequence). CDR3 loop: CASSRDSGSGNTIYF. CDR3 DNA sequence: TGTGCCAGTAGTAGGGACAGCGGCTCTGGAAACACCATATATTTT.

V gene TRBV5-6 combines with J gene TRBJ1-2, with 7 bases identical to TRBD1. Germline V gives CDR1 SGHDT, CDR2 YYEEEE. V gave up 4 bases and J gave up 3 bases; unmatched junction bases: 6. CDR3 length equals 14 residues. The chain's CDR3 is CASSPTDRDYGYTF. The CDR3 DNA reads as TGTGCCAGCAGCCCGACCGACAGGGACTATGGCTACACCTTC.

This chain joins TRBV6-5 and TRBJ1-1, with a possible D match to TRBD1 (6 bases). The CDR3 totals 16 residues. Trimming removed 0 bases from V and 4 bases from J, with 15 bases in between. Germline-derived CDR1 and CDR2 are MNHEY and SVGAGI. The CDR3: CASSYSSAGAATEAFF. The DNA for the CDR3 is TGTGCCAGCAGTTACTCGTCTGCGGGGGCGGCCACTGAAGCTTTCTTT.

This chain joins TRBV6-2 or TRBV6-3 and TRBJ1-1, with a weak D call TRBD1 (6 bases). This CDR3 comprises 14 residues. CDR1 is MNHEY, CDR2 SVGEGT, per germline. V lost 4 bases, J lost 4 bases, and 13 bases lay in between. The CDR3 DNA sequence: TGTGCCAGCAGTTTCACAGGGATTGGCACTGAAGCTTTCTTT. Protein: CASSFTGIGTEAFF.

This clone was seen only a few times. The V and J genes are TRBV3-1 (or the pseudogene TRBV3-2) and TRBJ2-1, with a possible D match to TRBD2 (5 bases). Germline V gene data show CDR1 as LGHDT and CDR2 as YNNKEL (reference sequence). There are 13 residues in the CDR3. Trimming pared 1 base from V and 8 bases from J, leaving 9 bases between. In nucleotides, the CDR3 is TGTGCCAGCAGCCAAGCGGGAATGTATGAGCAGTTCTTC. This translates into CASSQAGMYEQFF.

The genes are TRBV7-9 and TRBJ1-2, with D possibly being TRBD1 (6 bases). This CDR3 comprises 14 residues. Trimming took 3 bases from V and 4 from J, leaving 12 bases between them. Germline CDR1 and CDR2: SEHNR and FQNEAQ (reference sequence). The CDR3 reads CASSFGQPIYGYTF. DNA of the CDR3: TGTGCCAGCAGCTTTGGACAGCCAATCTATGGCTACACCTTC.

The chain is built from TRBV6-1 and TRBJ2-7; D is unclear. Germline V gives CDR1 MNHNS, CDR2 SASEGT. This CDR3 is built from 12 residues. V lost 3 bases and J 2 bases, leaving 5 bases between the germline ends. CDR3 protein: CASSDSTYEQYF. CDR3 DNA sequence: TGTGCCAGCAGTGATTCCACCTACGAGCAGTACTTC.

The V gene is TRBV27, the J gene TRBJ2-1; possible D gene TRBD1, 7 bases. Deletions cut 3 bases from V and 12 bases from J, with 18 bases between. The CDR3 is 14 amino acids. Germline CDR1 and CDR2: MNHEY and SMNVEV (reference sequence). The CDR3 loop reads CASSLNRGAGGQFF. The CDR3 nucleotides are TGTGCCAGCAGTTTGAACAGGGGAGCGGGTGGGCAGTTCTTC.

V and J are TRBV29-1 and TRBJ2-3; 7 bases are shared with TRBD1. The CDR3 runs 14 residues. Germline trimming cut 6 bases from V and 1 base from J; bases unmatched to any gene: 7. Germline CDR1 reads SQVTM; CDR2 reads ANQGSEA. DNA of the CDR3: TGCAGCGTCGGACAGGCGGGTCGCACAGATACGCAGTATTTT. Translation: CSVGQAGRTDTQYF.

This clone occurred once. Germline and junction disagree at one end, which may indicate a read error. The chain combines TRBV7-2 with TRBJ1-1, with D unclear. The CDR3 has 16 residues. Germline V CDR1 and CDR2: SGHTA, FQGNSA. CDR3 nucleotides: TGTGCCAGCAGCTTAATAATCGGCTTGGGGAACACTGAAGCTTGCTTT. It is translated as CASSLIIGLGNTEACF.

The chain combines TRBV18 with TRBJ1-4; the D gene is possibly TRBD1 (5 bases). Trimming took off 2 bases at V and 6 bases at J, with 10 bases between the two ends. Germline V lookup: CDR1 KGHSH, CDR2 LQKENI. This CDR3 contains 14 residues. The CDR3 bases are TGTGCCAGCTCACCAGGGGCGCCTTATGAAAAACTGTTTTTT. Its protein product is CASSPGAPYEKLFF.

A note on this clone: Its ends do not fully match the called genes, so a read error is possible. This chain uses TRBV7-2 with TRBJ1-3; D is unresolved. The CDR3 spans 13 residues. Germline V gene data show CDR1 as SGHTA and CDR2 as FQGNSA. Here the CDR3 DNA reads TGTGCCAGCAGCTCGGGAACTGGAAACACCACATATTTT. This gives the protein CASSSGTGNTTYF.

The chain has TRBV28 and TRBJ2-1, with D possibly being TRBD2 (6 bases). The CDR3 is 14 residues long. Germline values: CDR1 MDHEN, CDR2 SYDVKM. Trimming left V 6 bases short and J 4 bases short, with 13 bases between. The DNA of the CDR3 is TGTGCCAGCAGCACGGGAGAGGTATACAATGAGCAGTTCTTC. Translated: CASSTGEVYNEQFF. The full variable domain, completed using reference TRBV28 and TRBJ2-1, is DVKVTQSSRYLVKRTGEKVFLECVQDMDHENMFWYRQDPGLGLRLIYFSYDVKMKEKGDIPEGYSVSREKKERFSLILESASTNQTSMYLCASSTGEVYNEQFFGPGTRLTVL.

This chain joins TRBV27 and TRBJ1-1; no clear D. V was pared by 0 bases and J by 0 bases, with 8 bases between. CDR3 size: 15 residues. Germline V CDR1 and CDR2: MNHEY, SMNVEV (reference sequence). The CDR3 sequence is CASSLSGGLNTEAFF. CDR3 bases: TGTGCCAGCAGTTTATCGGGCGGATTGAACACTGAAGCTTTCTTT.